The present entry profiles one T cell receptor (beta chain) with its context. The entry originates in a study of T cells in Graves' hyperthyroidism and ophthalmopathy. Amplification yielded TCR beta CDR3 regions, with RNA transcripts as the source. First-round RT-PCR targeting the TCR CDR3 was performed with the HTBI primer set. MiXCR, run by TCRdb on the multiplex PCR reads, gives a single entry per CDR3 protein. This table has a few hundred thousand distinct CDR3 sequences, 15% to 17% appearing once. The V end was cut by 5 bases, the J end by 2 bases, with 13 bases between. Germline V lookup: CDR1 MNHNS, CDR2 SASEGT. The CDR3 spans 14 residues. PBMCs were obtained from about 9.9 ml fresh peripheral blood.

The TCR was taken from a woman in her 30s with Graves' hyperthyroidism. The sequenced material came from blood. This rearrangement joins TRBV6-1 to TRBJ2-7; tentatively, D is TRBD1 (6 bases). This chain's CDR3 is CASSFDRFPYEQYF. CDR3 DNA: TGTGCCAGCAGTTTTGACAGGTTCCCCTACGAGCAGTACTTC.